This T cell receptor beta chain was identified in a study of shared clonotypes between healthy human individuals. The germline V gene has CDR1 SEHNR and CDR2 FQNEAQ (reference sequence). Trimming shortened V by 4 bases and J by 1 base, and 1 base separated the two germline ends. The CDR3 sequence is 11 residues long. Naive CD8 cells lacked CD45RO, underwent positive selection for CCR7 and left out terminally differentiated effector memory CD45RA+ cells. The study's findings and limits: Incompleteness in sorted-subset sequencing, despite large depth, was shown by rarefaction.

As for this clone: Antigen specificity is unknown. The identical CDR3 is also encoded by other nucleotide sequences in the sample.

Produced via immunoSEQ multiplex PCR; TCRdb's table is partial and in-frame only. The sample records millions of clones, just over 90% being singletons. The TCR was taken from a man aged 18 to 35 in good health. Some clones in this sample may be carry-over from other donors' samples. Material for sequencing was naive CD8+ T cells from PBMCs. V and J are TRBV7-9 and TRBJ1-1; D ambiguous. CDR3 region: CASSSNTEAFF. The CDR3 nucleotides are TGTGCCAGCAGCTCGAACACTGAAGCTTTCTTT.